This paragraph covers one TCR beta chain sequence. V was cut by 3 bases and J by 9 bases, with 16 bases left in between. This CDR3 spans 14 amino acids. Per germline, CDR1 SGDLS and CDR2 YYNGEE. This table comes from immunoSEQ multiplex PCR, and its TCRdb copy is limited to in-frame clones, with some not included. Among about 68,000 clones listed, around 83% were seen once. This specimen comes from a study of blood T cell repertoires in COVID-19. Sequencing used peripheral blood. This receptor was identified in a man older than 75 with acute or convalescent COVID-19. The chain joins TRBV9 to TRBJ2-1; perhaps TRBD1 as D (6 bases). Here the CDR3 reads CASSAQGSTSEQFF. CDR3 bases: TGTGCCAGCAGCGCACAGGGCTCGACCTCTGAGCAGTTCTTC.